Each of the 21 T cell receptor beta chains below was sequenced from the same sample in a study of technical replicates of blood from a handful of donors. Assay: immunoSEQ multiplex PCR; the TCRdb copy retains only in-frame clones and omits some. This table has some 99,000 clones, roughly 96% appearing once. The sample consisted of T cells isolated from PBMCs. The source of these receptors is a human donor in good health.

V usage is TRBV7-4 and J usage is TRBJ1-1; D is possibly TRBD1 (6 bases). Trimming took 1 base from V and 1 from J, leaving 13 bases between them. There are 16 residues in the CDR3. In germline, CDR1 is SGHVT, CDR2 SQSDAQ. The DNA of the CDR3 is TGTGCCAGCAGCTTAGAACGGCAGGGGCGGAACACTGAAGCTTTCTTT. It encodes CASSLERQGRNTEAFF.

V usage is TRBV6-5 and J usage is TRBJ2-3; D not certain. Germline-derived CDR1 and CDR2 are MNHEY and SVGAGI. The CDR3 consists of 12 residues. Trimming shortened V by 5 bases and J by 7 bases, and 10 bases separated the two germline ends. Here the CDR3 reads CASSTNTHTQYF. Written as DNA, the CDR3 is TGTGCCAGCAGTACAAATACCCATACGCAGTATTTT.

This rearrangement joins TRBV11-3 to TRBJ2-4, with 13 bases that match TRBD2. The CDR3 length is 19 residues. J gave up 0 bases and V 3 bases, and 8 bases lay outside the gene matches. Germline lookup yields CDR1 SGHNT and CDR2 YENEEA. DNA of the CDR3: TGTGCCAGCAGCTTTAGGGGACTAGCGGGATTACTAGCCAAAAACATTCAGTACTTC. The encoded protein is CASSFRGLAGLLAKNIQYF.

The V call is TRBV9, the J call TRBJ1-3; 7 bases are shared with TRBD1. The CDR3 runs 14 residues. Germline CDR1 and CDR2: SGDLS and YYNGEE. V was clipped by 6 bases and J by 4 bases; unmatched bases: 7. The CDR3: CASTNRGEGNTIYF. CDR3 nucleotide sequence: TGTGCCAGCACCAACAGGGGCGAAGGAAACACCATATATTTT.

This clone was seen once. The CDR3 DNA reads TGTGCCAGCAGTTTAACCGGGGCGGGGTTGAACACTGAAGCTTTCTTT. It encodes CASSLTGAGLNTEAFF. The chain employs TRBV28 and TRBJ1-1; D might be TRBD1 (5 bases). The CDR3 is 16 residues long. Germline assignment: CDR1 MDHEN and CDR2 SYDVKM. V lost 2 bases, J lost 0 bases, and 13 bases lay in between.

V and J are TRBV19 and TRBJ1-4; D is perhaps TRBD1 (6 bases). CDR1 is LNHDA and CDR2 is SQIVND in the germline V gene (reference sequence). Trimming removed 3 bases at V and 5 bases at J, with 16 bases between. The CDR3 loop spans 16 amino acids. The CDR3 DNA is TGTGCCAGTAGTATCCAGGGAAGGGGGGGAAATGAAAAACTGTTTTTT. This gives the protein CASSIQGRGGNEKLFF.

V is TRBV5-1 and J is TRBJ2-3; 11 nucleotides align to TRBD2. The CDR3 is 15 amino acids. The V gene's germline CDR1 is SGHRS and CDR2 YFSETQ. V dropped 5 bases and J dropped 6; count of bases not matched to a gene: 8. CDR3 nucleotide sequence: TGCGCCAGCAGGACTAGCGGGAATGGGCGGGATACGCAGTATTTT. Translation gives CASRTSGNGRDTQYF.

This clone occurred once. V is TRBV7-6 and J is TRBJ2-3, with D possibly matching TRBD1 (6 bases). The CDR3 runs 15 residues. The germline CDR1 and CDR2 sequences are SGHVS and FNYEAQ. V was clipped by 5 bases and J by 0 bases, with 12 bases between them. The DNA of the CDR3 is TGTGCCAGCAGCCGGCTAGGGGGTAGCACAGATACGCAGTATTTT. This gives the protein CASSRLGGSTDTQYF.

The genes are TRBV10-1 and TRBJ1-1; D is unclear. Trimming shortened V by 6 bases and J by 0 bases, and 14 bases separated the two germline ends. In germline, CDR1 is WNHNN, CDR2 SYGVQD (reference sequence). The CDR3 is 15 residues long. CDR3 in DNA: TGCGCCAGCAGCAGAACCGGGAGCATGAACACTGAAGCTTTCTTT. Amino acids: CASSRTGSMNTEAFF.

The CDR3 loop is CASSPTSTGELFF. The CDR3 nucleotides read TGTGCCAGCAGCCCAACTAGCACCGGGGAGCTGTTTTTT. The chain joins TRBV6-6 to TRBJ2-2, with D perhaps TRBD2 (5 bases). The CDR3 sequence is 13 residues long. Germline assignment: CDR1 MNHNY and CDR2 SVGAGI (reference sequence). Trimming took off 6 bases at V and 4 bases at J, with 9 bases between the two ends.

This clone was detected only once. The gene calls are TRBV5-1 and TRBJ2-3; 9 bases align to TRBD2. Unmatched junction bases numbered 8, after V lost 4 bases and J lost 2 bases. Germline-derived CDR1 and CDR2 are SGHRS and YFSETQ. The CDR3 is made up of 16 amino acids. CDR3 loop: CASSGSLAGTTDTQYF. CDR3 nucleotide sequence: TGCGCCAGCAGCGGATCTCTAGCGGGGACCACAGATACGCAGTATTTT. Drawing the rest from reference TRBV5-1 and TRBJ2-3, the complete variable domain is KAGVTQTPRYLIKTRGQQVTLSCSPISGHRSVSWYQQTPGQGLQFLFEYFSETQRNKGNFPGRFSGRQFSNSRSEMNVSTLELGDSALYLCASSGSLAGTTDTQYFGPGTRLTVL.

The gene calls are TRBV5-6 and TRBJ2-5, with TRBD2 identical over 8 bases. The CDR3 is made up of 16 amino acids. Germline V gives CDR1 SGHDT, CDR2 YYEEEE. V was clipped by 1 base and J by 2 bases; unmatched bases: 7. The CDR3 sequence: CASSLLLAGEQETQYF. The CDR3 DNA is TGTGCCAGCAGCTTGCTCCTAGCGGGTGAACAAGAGACCCAGTACTTC.

The chain recombines TRBV7-6 with TRBJ2-3; 8 nucleotides align to TRBD2. CDR1 and CDR2 (germline): SGHVS, FNYEAQ. V gave up 1 base and J gave up 2 bases; unmatched junction bases: 5. CDR3 length: 16 amino acids. CDR3 nucleotide sequence: TGTGCCAGCAGCTTAGTAGGCGGGGGGATCACAGATACGCAGTATTTT. Protein: CASSLVGGGITDTQYF.

This chain links TRBV6-1 with TRBJ1-1; D is unclear. This CDR3 spans 14 amino acids. Between the trimmed V and J ends, which lost 3 bases and 1 base, there was a span of 9 bases. Per the germline V gene, CDR1 is MNHNS and CDR2 is SASEGT. Here the CDR3 reads CASSEGSSNTEAFF. CDR3 DNA: TGTGCCAGCAGTGAGGGGAGTTCGAACACTGAAGCTTTCTTT.

The J gene is TRBJ2-6, the V gene TRBV19; the D is unclear. Trimming took off 5 bases at V and 0 bases at J, with 5 bases between the two ends. This CDR3 spans 14 amino acids. Germline CDR1 reads LNHDA; CDR2 reads SQIVND (reference sequence). The CDR3 DNA follows: TGTGCCAGTAGTGAGTACTCTGGGGCCAACGTCCTGACTTTC. Its translation is CASSEYSGANVLTF.

This chain links TRBV6-1 with TRBJ2-2, with 10 bases matching TRBD1. V dropped 0 bases and J dropped 7; count of bases not matched to a gene: 11. Germline assignment: CDR1 MNHNS and CDR2 SASEGT. The CDR3 is 18 amino acids. Here the CDR3 DNA reads TGTGCCAGCAGTGAAGCGCTTAGGACAGGGGGACCTTACGGGGAGCTGTTTTTT. Its protein is CASSEALRTGGPYGELFF.

In its sample, this clone was seen once. The genes are TRBV5-8 and TRBJ2-7; 7 bases fit TRBD1. CDR3 length: 14 residues. In germline, CDR1 is SGHTS, CDR2 YDEGEE. Trimming removed 4 bases from V and 5 bases from J; junction bases left unmatched: 9. The CDR3 coding sequence is TGTGCCAGCAGCCCCGGGATGCAGGGGGACGAGCAGTACTTC. Translating gives CASSPGMQGDEQYF.

This chain links TRBV28 with TRBJ2-1; 11 bases fit TRBD1. Trimming at V came to 6 bases and at J to 7 bases, leaving 11 bases not matched to a gene. Germline V gene sequence: CDR1 MDHEN, CDR2 SYDVKM. CDR3 length equals 16 residues. CDR3 DNA: TGTGCCAGCAGACCAAACCGGGACAGGGGGAAAAATGAGCAGTTCTTC. Protein sequence: CASRPNRDRGKNEQFF. The complete variable domain, with remaining parts taken from reference TRBV28 and TRBJ2-1, reads DVKVTQSSRYLVKRTGEKVFLECVQDMDHENMFWYRQDPGLGLRLIYFSYDVKMKEKGDIPEGYSVSREKKERFSLILESASTNQTSMYLCASRPNRDRGKNEQFFGPGTRLTVL.

The chain couples TRBV6-6 to TRBJ2-2; 7 nucleotides line up with TRBD1. The germline V gene has CDR1 MNHNY and CDR2 SVGAGI (reference sequence). Unmatched junction bases numbered 4, after V lost 6 bases and J lost 0 bases. The CDR3 has 15 amino acids. This CDR3 reads CASRSGTANTGELFF. The CDR3 DNA follows: TGTGCCAGCAGATCCGGGACAGCGAACACCGGGGAGCTGTTTTTT.

V usage is TRBV2 and J usage is TRBJ1-2; the match to TRBD1 covers 8 bases. CDR3 size: 12 residues. V trimming: 5 bases; J trimming: 6 bases; junction bases outside the gene matches: 2. In germline, CDR1 is SNHLY, CDR2 FYNNEI. CDR3 in amino acids: CASSYRGDGYTF. DNA for the CDR3: TGTGCCAGCAGTTACAGGGGGGATGGCTACACCTTC.

The chain joins TRBV4-2 to TRBJ2-3, with a possible D match to TRBD2 (5 bases). V was shortened by 0 bases and J by 3 bases, with 10 bases between the two germline ends. The CDR3 consists of 15 residues. Germline V gene sequence: CDR1 LGHNA, CDR2 YNFKEQ. The DNA of the CDR3 is TGTGCCAGCAGCCAAGATCTAGCCCAAACAGATACGCAGTATTTT. Its protein is CASSQDLAQTDTQYF.